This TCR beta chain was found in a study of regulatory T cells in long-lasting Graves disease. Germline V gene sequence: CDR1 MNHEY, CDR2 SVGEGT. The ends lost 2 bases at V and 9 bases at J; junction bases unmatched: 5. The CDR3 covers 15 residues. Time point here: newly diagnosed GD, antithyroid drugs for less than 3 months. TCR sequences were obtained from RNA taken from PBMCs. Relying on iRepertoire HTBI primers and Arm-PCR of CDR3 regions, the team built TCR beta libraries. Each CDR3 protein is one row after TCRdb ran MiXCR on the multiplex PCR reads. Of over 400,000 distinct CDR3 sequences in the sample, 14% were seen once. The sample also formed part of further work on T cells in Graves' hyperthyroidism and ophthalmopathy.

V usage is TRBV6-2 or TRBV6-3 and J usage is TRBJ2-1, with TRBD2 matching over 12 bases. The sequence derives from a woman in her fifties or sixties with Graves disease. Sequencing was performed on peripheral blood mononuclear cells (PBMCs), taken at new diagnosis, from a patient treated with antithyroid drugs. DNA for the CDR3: TGTGCCAGCAGTTACCCCGGGACTAGCGGGTTTGAGCAGTTCTTC. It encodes CASSYPGTSGFEQFF.